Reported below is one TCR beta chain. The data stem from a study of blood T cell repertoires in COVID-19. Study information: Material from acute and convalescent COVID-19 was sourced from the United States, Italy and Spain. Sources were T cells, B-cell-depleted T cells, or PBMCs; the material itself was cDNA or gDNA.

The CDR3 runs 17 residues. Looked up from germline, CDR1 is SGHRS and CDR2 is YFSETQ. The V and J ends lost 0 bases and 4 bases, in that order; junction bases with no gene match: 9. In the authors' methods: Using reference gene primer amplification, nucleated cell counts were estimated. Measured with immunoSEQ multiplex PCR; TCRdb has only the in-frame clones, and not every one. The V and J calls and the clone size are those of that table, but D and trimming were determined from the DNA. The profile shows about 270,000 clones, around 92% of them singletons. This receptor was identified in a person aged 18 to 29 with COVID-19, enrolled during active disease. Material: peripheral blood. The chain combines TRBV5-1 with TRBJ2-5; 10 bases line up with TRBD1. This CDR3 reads CASSLAWGQGWRETQYF. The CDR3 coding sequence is TGCGCCAGCAGCTTGGCCTGGGGACAGGGGTGGAGAGAGACCCAGTACTTC. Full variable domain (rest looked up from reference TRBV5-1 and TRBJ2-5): KAGVTQTPRYLIKTRGQQVTLSCSPISGHRSVSWYQQTPGQGLQFLFEYFSETQRNKGNFPGRFSGRQFSNSRSEMNVSTLELGDSALYLCASSLAWGQGWRETQYFGPGTRLLVL.